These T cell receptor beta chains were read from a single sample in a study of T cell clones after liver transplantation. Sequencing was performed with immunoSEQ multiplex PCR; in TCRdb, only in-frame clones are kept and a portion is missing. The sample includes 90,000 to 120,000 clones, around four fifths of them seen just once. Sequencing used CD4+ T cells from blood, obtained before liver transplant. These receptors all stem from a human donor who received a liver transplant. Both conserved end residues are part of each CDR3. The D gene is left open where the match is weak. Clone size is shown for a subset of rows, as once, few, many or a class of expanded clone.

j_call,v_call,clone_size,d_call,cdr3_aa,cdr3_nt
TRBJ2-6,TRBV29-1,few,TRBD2,CSVGGTSGRRSNVLTF,TGCAGCGTTGGGGGGACTAGCGGGAGAAGGTCCAACGTCCTGACTTTC
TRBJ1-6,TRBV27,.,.,CASSWGPANSPLHF,TGTGCCAGCAGTTGGGGGCCCGCGAATTCACCCCTCCACTTT
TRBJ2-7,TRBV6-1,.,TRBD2,CASSAQGRGNPYEQYF,TGTGCCAGCAGTGCTCAAGGGAGGGGTAATCCCTACGAGCAGTACTTC
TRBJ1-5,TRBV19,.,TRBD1,CASRGTGVNQPQHF,TGTGCCAGTAGGGGGACAGGGGTTAATCAGCCCCAGCATTTT
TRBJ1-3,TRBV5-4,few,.,CASSIVGSSGNTIYF,TGTGCCAGCAGCATAGTTGGAAGTTCTGGAAACACCATATATTTT
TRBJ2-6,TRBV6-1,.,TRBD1,CASSGRRQGSGANVLTF,TGTGCCAGCAGTGGCAGAAGACAGGGGTCTGGGGCCAACGTCCTGACTTTC
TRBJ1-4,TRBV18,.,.,CASSPNRLNEKLFF,TGTGCCAGCTCACCCAACCGCCTTAATGAAAAACTGTTTTTT
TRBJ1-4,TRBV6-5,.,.,CASSPGGFTNEKLFF,TGTGCCAGCAGCCCCGGGGGGTTTACTAATGAAAAACTGTTTTTT
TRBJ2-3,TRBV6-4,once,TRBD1,CASSDGQGSTDTQYF,TGTGCCAGCAGTGACGGACAGGGGAGCACAGATACGCAGTATTTT
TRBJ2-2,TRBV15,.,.,CATSRGRVLNTGELFF,TGTGCCACCAGCAGAGGTAGAGTCCTGAACACCGGGGAGCTGTTTTTT
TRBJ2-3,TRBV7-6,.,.,CASSPTPTDTQYF,TGTGCCAGCAGCCCGACACCCACAGATACGCAGTATTTT
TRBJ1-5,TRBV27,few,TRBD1,CASRSDRESNQPQHF,TGTGCCAGCAGATCGGACAGGGAGAGCAATCAGCCCCAGCATTTT
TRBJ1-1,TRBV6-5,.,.,CASSNYPHTEAFF,TGTGCCAGCAGCAATTATCCCCACACTGAAGCTTTCTTT
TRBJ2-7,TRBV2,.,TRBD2,CASSSWTSGGPNF,TGTGCCAGCAGCTCGTGGACTAGCGGGGGGCCTAACTTC
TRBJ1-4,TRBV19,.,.,CASSGRSGPNEKLFF,TGTGCCAGTAGTGGACGTTCGGGACCTAATGAAAAACTGTTTTTT
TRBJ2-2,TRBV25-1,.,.,CASSGSFTGELFF,TGTGCCAGCAGTGGGAGCTTCACCGGGGAGCTGTTTTTT
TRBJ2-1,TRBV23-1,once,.,CASSHRPANSYNEQFF,TGCGCCAGCAGTCATAGGCCAGCTAACTCCTACAATGAGCAGTTCTTC
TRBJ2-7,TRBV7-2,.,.,CASSLSGNKQEEQYF,TGTGCCAGCAGCTTATCGGGGAATAAACAAGAGGAGCAGTACTTC
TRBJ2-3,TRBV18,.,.,CASSPGANPSTDTQYF,TGTGCCAGCTCACCAGGCGCTAACCCGAGCACAGATACGCAGTATTTT
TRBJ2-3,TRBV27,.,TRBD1,CASQAGRGRADTQYF,TGTGCCAGCCAGGCCGGCAGGGGGCGCGCAGATACGCAGTATTTT
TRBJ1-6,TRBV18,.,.,CASSTSSYNSPLHF,TGTGCCAGCTCTACTAGCTCCTATAATTCACCCCTCCACTTT
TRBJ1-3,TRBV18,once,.,CASSLQGYTGNTIYF,TGTGCCAGCTCACTCCAGGGGTATACTGGAAACACCATATATTTT
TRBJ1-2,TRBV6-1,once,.,CASSVSDSLYGYTF,TGTGCCAGCAGTGTCTCGGACAGCCTCTATGGCTACACCTTC
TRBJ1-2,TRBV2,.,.,CASKPGGGSNYGYTF,TGTGCCAGCAAGCCGGGAGGGGGTTCTAACTATGGCTACACCTTC
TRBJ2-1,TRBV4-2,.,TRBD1,CASSQGQGARFDEQFF,TGTGCCAGCAGCCAAGGGCAGGGGGCGCGATTTGATGAGCAGTTCTTC
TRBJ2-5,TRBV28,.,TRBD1,CASGQGSLETQYF,TGTGCCAGCGGACAGGGGAGTTTGGAGACCCAGTACTTC
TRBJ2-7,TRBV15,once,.,CATSRGSISSYEQYF,TGTGCCACCAGCAGAGGTAGTATAAGCTCCTACGAGCAGTACTTC
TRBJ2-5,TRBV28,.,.,CASSFPSRETQYF,TGTGCCAGCAGTTTTCCTAGCCGAGAGACCCAGTACTTC
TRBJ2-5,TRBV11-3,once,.,CASSLGPETQYF,TGTGCCAGCAGCTTAGGACCGGAGACCCAGTACTTC
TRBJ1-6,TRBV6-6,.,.,CASRTGSNSPLHF,TGTGCCAGCAGGACAGGCTCCAATTCACCCCTCCACTTT
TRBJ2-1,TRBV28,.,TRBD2,CASSFRASGDYNEQFF,TGTGCCAGCAGTTTCCGCGCTAGCGGGGATTACAATGAGCAGTTCTTC
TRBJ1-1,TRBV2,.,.,CASSGGRGYTEAFF,TGTGCCAGCAGTGGCGGCAGGGGATACACTGAAGCTTTCTTT
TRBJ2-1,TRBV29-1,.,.,CSVDTSYNEQFF,TGCAGCGTTGACACAAGTTACAATGAGCAGTTCTTC
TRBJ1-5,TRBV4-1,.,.,CASSQGNVFYNQPQHF,TGCGCCAGCAGCCAAGGGAATGTATTTTACAATCAGCCCCAGCATTTT
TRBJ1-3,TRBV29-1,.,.,CSVGLGHSGNTIYF,TGCAGCGTAGGGCTGGGACATTCTGGAAACACCATATATTTT
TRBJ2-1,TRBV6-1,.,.,CASSEPGRRYNEQFF,TGTGCCAGCAGTGAACCGGGACGCCGATACAATGAGCAGTTCTTC
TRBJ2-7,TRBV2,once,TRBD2,CASSEGGESSYEQYF,TGTGCCAGCAGTGAGGGGGGGGAAAGCTCCTACGAGCAGTACTTC
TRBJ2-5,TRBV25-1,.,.,CASSELSIQAGTQYF,TGTGCCAGCAGTGAATTGTCGATACAGGCGGGGACCCAGTACTTC